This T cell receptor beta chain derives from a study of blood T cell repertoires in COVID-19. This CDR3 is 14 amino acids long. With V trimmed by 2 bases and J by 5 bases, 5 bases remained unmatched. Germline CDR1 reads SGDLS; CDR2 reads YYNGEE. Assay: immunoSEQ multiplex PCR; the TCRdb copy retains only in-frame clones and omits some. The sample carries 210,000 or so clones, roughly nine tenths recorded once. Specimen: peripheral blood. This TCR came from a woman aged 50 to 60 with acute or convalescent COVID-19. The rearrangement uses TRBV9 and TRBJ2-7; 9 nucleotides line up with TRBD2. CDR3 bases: TGTGCCAGCAGCGTCACCGGGACTAGCAACGAGCAGTACTTC. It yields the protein CASSVTGTSNEQYF.